The clone carrying this T cell receptor beta chain was detected ten times or more. These data are taken from a study of blood T cells in healthy people across ages. Study context: There was about one barcoded beta molecule captured by template switching per two T cells.

CDR1 and CDR2 from the germline V gene are MGHRA and YSYEKL. J was trimmed by 0 bases and V by 4 bases; bases with no gene match: 4. This CDR3 region has 15 residues. A second PCR of 7 to 11 cycles used a sample-barcoded 5' primer and a J-beta primer mix. MiXCR, applied by TCRdb to the 5' RACE reads, yields one record per CDR3 protein. The table has approximately 960,000 distinct CDR3 sequences, approximately 32% seen once. The data were also submitted as part of a second study, on T cells of mothers and their children. From that report: With unrelated pairs as the comparison, related mother-child pairs had a slightly higher overlap that was not significant.

The chain has TRBV4-1 and TRBJ1-2, with TRBD1 matching over 8 bases. This receptor was obtained from a middle-aged woman in good health. The sample comprised blood. CDR3 sequence: CASSPGQATNYGYTF. CDR3 nucleotides: TGCGCCAGCAGCCCGGGACAGGCAACTAACTATGGCTACACCTTC.